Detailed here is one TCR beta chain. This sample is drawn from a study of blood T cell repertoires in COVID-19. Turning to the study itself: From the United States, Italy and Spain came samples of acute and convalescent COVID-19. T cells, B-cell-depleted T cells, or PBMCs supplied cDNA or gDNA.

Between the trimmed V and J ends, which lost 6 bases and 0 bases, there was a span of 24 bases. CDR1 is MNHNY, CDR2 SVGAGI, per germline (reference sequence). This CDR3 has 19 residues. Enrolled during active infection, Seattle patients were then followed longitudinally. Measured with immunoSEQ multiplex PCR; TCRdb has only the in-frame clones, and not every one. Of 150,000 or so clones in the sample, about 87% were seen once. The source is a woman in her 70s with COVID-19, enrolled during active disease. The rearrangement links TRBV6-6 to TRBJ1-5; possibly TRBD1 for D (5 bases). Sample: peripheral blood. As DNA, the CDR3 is TGTGCCAGCAGCTACCTTTGGGGGGACGGTTTGAATAGCAATCAGCCCCAGCATTTT. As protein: CASSYLWGDGLNSNQPQHF.